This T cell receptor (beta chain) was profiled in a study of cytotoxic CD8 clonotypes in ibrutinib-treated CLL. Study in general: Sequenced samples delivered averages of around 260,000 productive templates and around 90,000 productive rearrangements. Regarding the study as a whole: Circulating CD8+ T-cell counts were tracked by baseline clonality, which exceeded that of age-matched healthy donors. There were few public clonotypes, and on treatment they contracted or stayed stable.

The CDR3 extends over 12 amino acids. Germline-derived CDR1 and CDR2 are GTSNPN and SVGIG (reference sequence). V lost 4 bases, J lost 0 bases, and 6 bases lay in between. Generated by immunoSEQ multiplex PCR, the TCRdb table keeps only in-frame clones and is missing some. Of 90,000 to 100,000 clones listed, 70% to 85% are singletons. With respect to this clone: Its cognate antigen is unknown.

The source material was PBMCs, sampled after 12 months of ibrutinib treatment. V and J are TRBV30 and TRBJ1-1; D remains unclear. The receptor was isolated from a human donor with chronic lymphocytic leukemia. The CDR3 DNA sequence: TGTGCCTGGATAGACATGAACACTGAAGCTTTCTTT. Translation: CAWIDMNTEAFF.